This record concerns one T cell receptor gamma chain sequence. TCRdb's entry gives the protein of a much larger clone, which mismatches this DNA's translation at residue 10, likely from a read error; the protein reported here is translated from the DNA. The sample is drawn from a study of gamma-delta T cells after stem cell transplantation. Germline V lookup: CDR1 GITISATS, CDR2 ISYDGTV (reference sequence). The CDR3 sequence is 17 residues long. TCRdb applied CATT to the RT-PCR reads for clone calling. This repertoire shows about 2,000 gamma-chain clones, 5% to 7.5% found once; its top ten account for around 65%.

This chain links TRGV9 with TRGJP. The J gene, missing from TCRdb, was assigned here through DNA to germline matching. This clonotype was obtained from a human donor. It is not recorded whose cells these are; they may come from a transplant donor. The sequencing input was gamma-delta T cells. The CDR3 reads CALWEVRQEWGKKIKVF. The CDR3 DNA sequence: TGTGCCTTGTGGGAGGTCCGGCAAGAGTGGGGCAAAAAAATCAAGGTATTT.